This T cell receptor (beta chain) derives from a study of blood T cell repertoires in COVID-19. Study in general: Both acute and convalescent COVID-19 samples were obtained from the United States, Italy and Spain. Sample material is recorded as cDNA or gDNA derived from T cells, B-cell-depleted T cells, or PBMCs.

Sequenced by immunoSEQ multiplex PCR; TCRdb stores in-frame clones only, minus some. There are 130,000 or so clones in the sample; around 84% occur only once, and about 2.2% lies in the top ten. Participants were aged about 18 to 95 years, lived in roughly 25 US areas, and enrolled virtually. V dropped 7 bases and J dropped 8 bases, with 17 bases sitting between them. Germline V CDR1 and CDR2: MDHEN, SYDVKM. The CDR3 has 13 residues. The receptor's source is a man between 35 and 55 years old with acute COVID-19. V usage is TRBV28 and J usage is TRBJ1-2; D might be TRBD1 (5 bases). Sequencing used PBMCs or T cells enriched from blood (not recorded which). Written as DNA, the CDR3 is TGTGCCAGCATAGGAGGGAACGAGGGGGGCTACACCTTC. Its translation: CASIGGNEGGYTF.